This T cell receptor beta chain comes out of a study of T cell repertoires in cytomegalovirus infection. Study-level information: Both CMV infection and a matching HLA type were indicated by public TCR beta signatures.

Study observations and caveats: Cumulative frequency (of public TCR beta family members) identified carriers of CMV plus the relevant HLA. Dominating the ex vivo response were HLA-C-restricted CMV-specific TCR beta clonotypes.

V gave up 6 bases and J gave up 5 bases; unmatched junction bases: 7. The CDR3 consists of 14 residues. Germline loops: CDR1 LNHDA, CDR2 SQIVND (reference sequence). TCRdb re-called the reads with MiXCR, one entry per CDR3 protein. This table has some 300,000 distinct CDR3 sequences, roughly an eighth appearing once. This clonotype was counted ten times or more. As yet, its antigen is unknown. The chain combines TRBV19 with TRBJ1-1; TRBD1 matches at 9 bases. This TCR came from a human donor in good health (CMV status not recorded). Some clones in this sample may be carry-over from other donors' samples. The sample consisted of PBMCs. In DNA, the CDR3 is TGTGCCAGTAGCCCACGGACAGGGGTTACTGAAGCTTTCTTT. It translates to CASSPRTGVTEAFF.